These 5 T cell receptor beta chains were sequenced from one sample in a study of cytotoxic CD8 clonotypes in ibrutinib-treated CLL. Produced via immunoSEQ multiplex PCR; TCRdb's table is partial and in-frame only. The sample includes more than 200,000 clones, 70% of them seen just once. Source: PBMCs, taken after 24 months of ibrutinib treatment. These receptors all stem from a human donor with chronic lymphocytic leukemia.

The chain carries TRBV5-8 and TRBJ2-1, with D hard to call. Trimming left V 4 bases short and J 3 bases short, with 14 bases between. Germline-derived CDR1 and CDR2 are SGHTS and YDEGEE. The length of the CDR3 is 15 residues. In DNA form, the CDR3 reads TGTGCCAGCAGCGAAGGGATAATGGACTACAATGAGCAGTTCTTC. Encoded protein: CASSEGIMDYNEQFF.

Here the CDR3 reads CASSSYQSSDEQFF. For the CDR3, the DNA is TGTGCCAGCAGCTCGTACCAGTCTAGCGATGAGCAGTTCTTC. The chain couples TRBV11-3 to TRBJ2-1; possibly TRBD2 for D (6 bases). Trimming stripped 4 bases from V and 8 bases from J, with 15 bases between. Germline values: CDR1 SGHNT, CDR2 YENEEA. The CDR3 covers 14 residues.

This chain links TRBV14 with TRBJ2-6, with D uncertain. Between the trimmed V and J ends, which lost 0 bases and 2 bases, there was a span of 11 bases. The CDR3 is made up of 17 amino acids. Germline values: CDR1 SGHDN, CDR2 FVKESK. DNA of the CDR3: TGTGCCAGCAGCCAAGATCAAGGCAGAACTGGGGCCAACGTCCTGACTTTC. It specifies CASSQDQGRTGANVLTF. The full variable domain, completed using reference TRBV14 and TRBJ2-6, is EAGVTQFPSHSVIEKGQTVTLRCDPISGHDNLYWYRRVMGKEIKFLLHFVKESKQDESGMPNNRFLAERTGGTYSTLKVQPAELEDSGVYFCASSQDQGRTGANVLTFGAGSRLTVL.

In this sample, this clone turned up a few times. The V and J genes are TRBV30 and TRBJ2-3, with a tentative D call TRBD2 (6 bases). Per germline, CDR1 GTSNPN and CDR2 SVGIG (reference sequence). The CDR3 covers 14 residues. V was trimmed by 0 bases and J by 4 bases, leaving 11 bases between them. For the CDR3, the DNA is TGTGCCTGGAGTGTACGGGCGGGATCAGATACGCAGTATTTT. Its protein is CAWSVRAGSDTQYF.

The chain has TRBV28 and TRBJ1-1; tentative D call: TRBD1 (6 bases). The CDR3 sequence is 12 residues long. V lost 7 bases to trimming and J lost 6 bases, with 12 bases between them. CDR1 and CDR2 (germline): MDHEN, SYDVKM. CDR3 residues: CASKGGSAEAFF. The CDR3 DNA follows: TGTGCCAGCAAAGGGGGTTCCGCTGAAGCTTTCTTT.